This TCR beta chain emerged from a study of cytomegalovirus exposure and HLA in healthy donors. Findings and caveats of the study: Later analysis indicated greater clonal expansion among HLA-associated TCR beta chains than among equally common other chains.

In the PCR, 60 Vbeta and 13 Jbeta primers were used. Sequenced by immunoSEQ multiplex PCR; TCRdb stores in-frame clones only, minus some. The sample includes 130,000 to 150,000 clones, 73% of them seen just once. About this clone: As yet, its antigen is unknown.

Per the germline V gene, CDR1 is WSHSY and CDR2 is SAAADI. V dropped 3 bases and J dropped 0 bases, with 14 bases sitting between them. The CDR3 covers 16 residues. V is TRBV10-2 and J is TRBJ2-5; D is perhaps TRBD2 (6 bases). The sequencing sample was made of PBMCs. The TCR originated in a woman between 18 and 29 years old in good health and CMV-seronegative. CDR3 sequence (DNA): TGCGCCAGCAGTGATCGGGGCGGGACGTACCAAGAGACCCAGTACTTC. Amino acids: CASSDRGGTYQETQYF.